A single sample gave rise to the 27 T cell receptor beta chains below, sequenced in a study of CD8+CD57+ T cells in acquired aplastic anemia (dated by TCRdb to 2016 to 2018). Sequenced on an Illumina HiSeq 2000. Profiling of TCR beta VDJ combinations and CDR3 sequences used genomic DNA as the template. The public reads were reanalyzed by TCRdb: fastp trimming at Q25, MiXCR alignment, in-frame beta chains only. Rows matching on CDR3 protein sequence are summarized as one entry with the most common DNA and genes. The sample data list 100,000 to 130,000 distinct CDR3 sequences, and roughly 50% of these were observed just once. 30% to 40% of the sample goes to the ten largest clones. Sequenced input: sorted CD4+, CD8+, or CD8+CD57+ T cells (not recorded which) from PBMCs. These receptors were taken from a human donor in good health, serving as a control.

The chain has TRBV20-1 and TRBJ2-7, with TRBD1 matching 9 bases. This CDR3 region has 13 residues. Germline CDR1 DFQATT, CDR2 SNEGSKA (reference sequence). J gave up 4 bases and V 5 bases, and 6 bases lay outside the gene matches. The CDR3 reads CSAGGQGIYEQYF. The DNA of the CDR3 is TGCAGTGCTGGCGGACAGGGGATTTACGAGCAGTACTTC.

This clonotype was recorded at least ten times. The chain joins TRBV12-5 to TRBJ1-1; the D is unclear. Germline assignment: CDR1 LGHNT and CDR2 FRNRAP. The CDR3 extends over 11 amino acids. V was shortened by 1 base and J by 4 bases, with 1 base between the two germline ends. The CDR3 reads CASGLGTEAFF. The CDR3 DNA sequence: TGTGCTAGTGGTTTGGGCACTGAAGCTTTCTTT.

Many counts were recorded for this clonotype. The chain joins TRBV9 to TRBJ2-1; 11 positions agree with TRBD2. CDR1 is SGDLS, CDR2 YYNGEE, per germline. The CDR3 sequence is 15 residues long. V shed 0 bases and J 8 bases; nucleotides not matched to a gene: 4. The CDR3, as DNA: TGTGCCAGCAGCGTAGAGCTAGCGGGGGGTTATGAGCAGTTCTTC. Translated, it gives CASSVELAGGYEQFF.

This clonotype has just a few counts. This chain connects TRBV5-1 to TRBJ2-1; the D gene could be TRBD1 or TRBD2 (6 bases each). CDR1 is SGHRS and CDR2 is YFSETQ in the germline V gene. The CDR3 is 14 amino acids. Trimming took 0 bases from V and 4 from J, leaving 8 bases between them. The CDR3 nucleotides read TGCGCCAGCAGCTTGGAGGGGGGTTACAATGAGCAGTTCTTC. This sequence encodes CASSLEGGYNEQFF. The whole variable domain, remainder taken from reference TRBV5-1 and TRBJ2-1, is KAGVTQTPRYLIKTRGQQVTLSCSPISGHRSVSWYQQTPGQGLQFLFEYFSETQRNKGNFPGRFSGRQFSNSRSEMNVSTLELGDSALYLCASSLEGGYNEQFFGPGTRLTVL.

The chain employs TRBV15 and TRBJ2-3; weak D call: TRBD2 (6 bases). Trimming cost V 3 bases and J 5 bases, with 18 bases left between them. CDR3 length equals 16 residues. In germline, CDR1 is LNHNV, CDR2 YYDKDF (reference sequence). For the CDR3, the DNA is TGTGCCACCAGCAGGGGACTCGACCCTAGAATAGATACGCAGTATTTT. Translated: CATSRGLDPRIDTQYF. Combining the CDR3 with reference TRBV15 and TRBJ2-3 gives the whole variable domain DAMVIQNPRYQVTQFGKPVTLSCSQTLNHNVMYWYQQKSSQAPKLLFHYYDKDFNNEADTPDNFQSRRPNTSFCFLDIRSPGLGDTAMYLCATSRGLDPRIDTQYFGPGTRLTVL.

This clonotype was seen many times. The chain links TRBV18 to TRBJ2-7; D ambiguous. This CDR3 is 13 amino acids long. The germline V gene has CDR1 KGHSH and CDR2 LQKENI. Trimming removed 2 bases at V and 6 bases at J, with 11 bases between. The CDR3 here is CASSPADGAEQYF. Written as DNA, the CDR3 is TGTGCCAGCTCACCAGCGGACGGAGCCGAGCAGTACTTC.

V is TRBV29-1 and J is TRBJ1-5; D remains ambiguous. V shed 7 bases and J shed 3 bases, with 1 base lying between them. Germline CDR1 and CDR2: SQVTM and ANQGSEA. This CDR3 contains 9 residues. The CDR3 DNA is TGCAGCGACAATCAGCCCCAGCATTTT. Residues: CSDNQPQHF.

Ten or more counts support this clonotype. This sequence joins TRBV4-3 and TRBJ1-3, with D perhaps TRBD1 (5 bases). Trimming left V 6 bases short and J 2 bases short, with 11 bases between. Germline lookup yields CDR1 LGHNA and CDR2 YSLEER. The CDR3 covers 14 residues. Here the CDR3 DNA reads TGCGCCAGCAGGGACGCGGGGCCTGGAAACACCATATATTTT. Translation: CASRDAGPGNTIYF.

This chain connects TRBV9 to TRBJ2-5; TRBD1 matches at 11 bases. The ends lost 0 bases at V and 4 bases at J; junction bases unmatched: 2. CDR1 and CDR2 from the germline V gene are SGDLS and YYNGEE. CDR3 size: 15 residues. The CDR3 here is CASSVVGQGAETQYF. CDR3 DNA sequence: TGTGCCAGCAGCGTAGTCGGACAGGGGGCAGAGACCCAGTACTTC.

The gene calls are TRBV20-1 and TRBJ2-3; 7 positions agree with TRBD1. The CDR3 has 14 residues. Germline CDR1 DFQATT, CDR2 SNEGSKA (reference sequence). The ends lost 4 bases at V and 0 bases at J; junction bases unmatched: 4. The DNA of the CDR3 is TGCAGTGCTACGGGACAGCAGAGCACAGATACGCAGTATTTT. It translates to CSATGQQSTDTQYF.

The chain employs TRBV20-1 and TRBJ2-7; unclear D gene. The CDR3 length is 13 residues. Germline V gene sequence: CDR1 DFQATT, CDR2 SNEGSKA (reference sequence). Trimming took off 0 bases at V and 2 bases at J, with 8 bases between the two ends. The chain's CDR3 is CSARDAQTYEQYF. In DNA form, the CDR3 reads TGCAGTGCTAGAGATGCACAGACCTACGAGCAGTACTTC.

This clonotype appeared many times. This rearrangement joins TRBV6-6 to TRBJ2-3; the D gene is possibly TRBD2 (5 bases). With 2 bases removed from V and 0 bases from J, the gap between germline ends came to 6 bases. There are 14 residues in the CDR3. Germline V gene data show CDR1 as MNHNY and CDR2 as SVGAGI (reference sequence). CDR3 protein: CASSYTGSTDTQYF. The CDR3 DNA follows: TGTGCCAGCAGTTACACGGGGAGCACAGATACGCAGTATTTT.

This chain connects TRBV3-1 to TRBJ2-1, with TRBD1 identical over 7 bases. Per the germline V gene, CDR1 is LGHDT and CDR2 is YNNKEL (reference sequence). This CDR3 is built from 15 residues. V shed 0 bases, J shed 10 bases, and the junction held 9 bases outside the gene matches. Here the CDR3 reads CASSQEYEGGREQFF. CDR3 coding DNA: TGTGCCAGCAGCCAAGAGTACGAAGGGGGCCGGGAGCAGTTCTTC.

This clonotype showed up just a few times. This rearrangement joins TRBV14 to TRBJ2-1; 13 bases are shared with TRBD2. The V segment lost 3 bases and the J segment 8 bases; nucleotides outside the gene matches: 10. The CDR3 spans 17 residues. From germline, CDR1 is SGHDN and CDR2 FVKESK. The CDR3 sequence is CASSHPTSGGALDEQFF. The CDR3 nucleotides read TGTGCCAGCAGCCACCCAACTAGCGGGGGGGCCCTCGATGAGCAGTTCTTC.

There are many counts of this clonotype. The V and J genes are TRBV7-7 and TRBJ2-3; TRBD1 aligns across 10 bases. Germline lookup yields CDR1 SSHAT and CDR2 FNYEAQ (reference sequence). The CDR3 contains 15 residues. V lost 5 bases to trimming and J lost 5 bases; unmatched junction nucleotides: 7. In nucleotides, the CDR3 is TGTGCCAGCAGCCCGGGGACAGGGGAGGGAGATACGCAGTATTTT. Protein sequence: CASSPGTGEGDTQYF.

As concerns this clonotype: One junction end disagrees with the germline gene, perhaps due to a read error. This sequence joins TRBV5-4 and TRBJ1-1; D remains ambiguous. The CDR3 loop spans 11 amino acids. The germline V gene encodes CDR1 SGHNT and CDR2 YYREEE (reference sequence). In DNA form, the CDR3 reads TGTGCCAGCAGCTTGGGACACCGATTCCTCTTT. Its protein product is CASSLGHRFLF. The entire variable domain, with the rest obtained from reference TRBV5-4 and TRBJ1-1, is as follows: ETGVTQSPTHLIKTRGQQVTLRCSSQSGHNTVSWYQQALGQGPQFIFQYYREEENGRGNFPPRFSGLQFPNYSSELNVNALELDDSALYLCASSLGHRFLFGQGTRLTVV.

The chain carries TRBV20-1 and TRBJ1-6; possibly TRBD1 for D (6 bases). CDR1 DFQATT and CDR2 SNEGSKA come from the germline V gene (reference sequence). The CDR3 loop spans 12 amino acids. V gave up 5 bases and J gave up 5 bases, with 7 bases separating them. The CDR3 nucleotides are TGCAGTGCTGGACAGCATAATTCACCCCTCCACTTT. Translation gives CSAGQHNSPLHF.

The chain has TRBV15 and TRBJ1-2, with D perhaps TRBD1 (5 bases). V gave up 0 bases and J gave up 8 bases, with 10 bases separating them. This CDR3 spans 13 amino acids. Germline CDR1 and CDR2: LNHNV and YYDKDF (reference sequence). The CDR3 reads CATSRDRQGGYTF. In DNA, the CDR3 is TGTGCCACCAGCAGAGATCGTCAGGGAGGCTACACCTTC.

This sequence joins TRBV19 and TRBJ2-5; TRBD2 might be the D (5 bases). CDR1 is LNHDA, CDR2 SQIVND, per germline (reference sequence). The ends were cut back, 6 bases at V and 4 bases at J, with 12 bases in the middle. This CDR3 has 13 amino acids. DNA for the CDR3: TGTGCCAGTAGGGCCAACAGCGGAGAGACCCAGTACTTC. As protein: CASRANSGETQYF.

The chain joins TRBV7-2 to TRBJ1-2; D perhaps matches TRBD1 (5 bases). Trimming shortened V by 2 bases and J by 5 bases, and 12 bases separated the two germline ends. The germline gives CDR1 SGHTA, CDR2 FQGNSA. The CDR3 has 14 amino acids. DNA for the CDR3: TGTGCCAGCAGCTTATCCGAGGGGCCTTATGGCTACACCTTC. It specifies CASSLSEGPYGYTF.

The CDR3 coding sequence is TGTGCCAGCAGCGTAGCGGCTAGCGGGGGTATCGAGCAGTACTTC. Protein product: CASSVAASGGIEQYF. The chain employs TRBV9 and TRBJ2-7, with 10 bases that match TRBD2. The CDR3 totals 15 residues. CDR1 and CDR2 (germline): SGDLS, YYNGEE. The V segment lost 0 bases and the J segment 6 bases; nucleotides outside the gene matches: 6.

The chain has TRBV10-2 and TRBJ2-5; TRBD1 might be the D (7 bases). Germline V gene data show CDR1 as WSHSY and CDR2 as SAAADI. Deletions cut 2 bases from V and 4 bases from J, with 17 bases between. The CDR3 loop spans 16 amino acids. CDR3 sequence reads: CASSEGAYRGGETQYF. The CDR3 DNA reads as TGCGCCAGCAGTGAGGGAGCTTACAGGGGAGGAGAGACCCAGTACTTC.

This clonotype came up many times. V gene TRBV3-1 combines with J gene TRBJ2-7; D ambiguous. This CDR3 comprises 15 residues. Germline V lookup: CDR1 LGHDT, CDR2 YNNKEL (reference sequence). Trimming took 2 bases from V and 3 from J, leaving 14 bases between them. The CDR3 is CASSQRAGRGYEQYF. CDR3 in DNA: TGTGCCAGCAGCCAAAGGGCTGGTCGTGGCTACGAGCAGTACTTC.

This rearrangement joins TRBV10-2 to TRBJ1-2, with D tentatively TRBD1 (6 bases). CDR3 size: 14 residues. V was trimmed by 7 bases and J by 4 bases, leaving 16 bases between them. Germline V gene lookup returns CDR1 WSHSY and CDR2 SAAADI. The CDR3 region has the DNA TGCGCCAGCAAAAGGACAGAGGGGTCCTATGGCTACACCTTC. As protein: CASKRTEGSYGYTF.

At least ten counts were recorded for this clonotype. The junction differs from germline at one of its ends, possibly a read error. The V gene is TRBV10-3, the J gene TRBJ1-5; D uncertain. Germline V lookup: CDR1 ENHRY, CDR2 SYGVKD. The CDR3 is made up of 15 amino acids. CDR3 loop: CASSEDGDMNQPQHF. The CDR3 DNA follows: TGTGCCAGCAGTGAAGACGGGGATATGAATCAGCCCCAGCATTTT.

This chain joins TRBV20-1 and TRBJ2-7; D may correspond to TRBD1 or TRBD2 (5 bases each). Germline CDR1 is DFQATT and CDR2 is SNEGSKA (reference sequence). CDR3 length: 14 residues. Trimming stripped 8 bases from V and 1 base from J, with 18 bases between. CDR3 nucleotide sequence: TGCAGTTTTGTGGGGGACGTGGGGTCCTACGAGCAGTACTTC. This sequence encodes CSFVGDVGSYEQYF.

This clonotype was seen repeatedly, ten times or more. The rearrangement links TRBV20-1 to TRBJ2-5, with 9 bases aligning to TRBD2. With 7 bases clipped from V and 0 bases from J, the junction kept 3 bases outside the gene matches. Germline CDR1 and CDR2: DFQATT and SNEGSKA (reference sequence). The CDR3 covers 13 residues. The DNA of the CDR3 is TGCAGTGTGCGGGGGGGGAACCAAGAGACCCAGTACTTC. This codes for CSVRGGNQETQYF.